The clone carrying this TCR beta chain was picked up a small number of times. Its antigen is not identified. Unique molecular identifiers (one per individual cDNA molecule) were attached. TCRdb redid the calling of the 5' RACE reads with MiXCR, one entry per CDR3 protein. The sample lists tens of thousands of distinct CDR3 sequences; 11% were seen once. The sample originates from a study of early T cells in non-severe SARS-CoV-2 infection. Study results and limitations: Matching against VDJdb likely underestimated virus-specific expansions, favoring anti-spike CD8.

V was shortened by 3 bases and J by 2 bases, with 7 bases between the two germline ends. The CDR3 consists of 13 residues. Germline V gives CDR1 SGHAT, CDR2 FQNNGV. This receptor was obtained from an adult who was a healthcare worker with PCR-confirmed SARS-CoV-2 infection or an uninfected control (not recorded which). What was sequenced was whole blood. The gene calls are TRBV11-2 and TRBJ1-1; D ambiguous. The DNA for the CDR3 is TGTGCCAGCAGCTTGACCGCTAACACTGAAGCTTTCTTT. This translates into CASSLTANTEAFF.